Following are 27 T cell receptor beta chains from one sample sequenced in a study of T cell responses to AZD1222 COVID-19 vaccine (dated by TCRdb to about 2021). The sample's time point label, decoded: about 28 days (+/-7) after the second vaccine dose. The library was prepared using the immunoSEQ multiplex PCR assay. Sourced from immuneACCESS, this table was stored by TCRdb with only in-frame sequences that have V and J called. A share of the clones is absent; for the studies checked, an unresolved V gene accounts for under half, and the remainder has no known explanation. The sample yields about 78,000 clones; over 75% were counted once. About 3% of the sample is in the top ten clones. The input for sequencing was peripheral blood, taken 28 days after the second AZD1222 dose. The receptors shown here come from an adult who received the AZD1222 COVID-19 vaccine.

V is TRBV25-1 and J is TRBJ1-2; D unclear. Germline V gene lookup returns CDR1 MGHDK and CDR2 SYGVNS. Trimming shortened V by 4 bases and J by 5 bases, and 5 bases separated the two germline ends. The CDR3 loop spans 11 amino acids. The CDR3 region has the DNA TGTGCCAGCAGTGTTGGGTATGGCTACACCTTC. As protein: CASSVGYGYTF.

This chain connects TRBV18 to TRBJ1-2; 8 bases are shared with TRBD1. CDR1 is KGHSH, CDR2 LQKENI, per germline. After removal of 3 bases from V and 8 bases from J, the junction contained 8 bases not matched to a gene. The CDR3 is 14 residues long. In DNA, the CDR3 is TGTGCCAGCTCACCCAGGGGGCTTAGTTCCGGCTACACCTTC. Translation gives CASSPRGLSSGYTF.

This sequence joins TRBV6-2 or TRBV6-3 and TRBJ2-6; tentative D call: TRBD1 (5 bases). The germline V gene has CDR1 MNHEY and CDR2 SVGEGT. The CDR3 totals 18 residues. Trimming cost V 4 bases and J 2 bases, with 18 bases left between them. The DNA for the CDR3 is TGTGCCAGCAGTTCAGACAGCAGGGCAACGGCTGGGGCCAACGTCCTGACTTTC. Its translation is CASSSDSRATAGANVLTF.

The DNA of the CDR3 is TGTGCCTGGAGTGAGGGGTTTAATGAAAAACTGTTTTTT. This encodes CAWSEGFNEKLFF. The chain recombines TRBV30 with TRBJ1-4, with D tentatively TRBD1 (5 bases). Germline V gene lookup returns CDR1 GTSNPN and CDR2 SVGIG (reference sequence). The CDR3 totals 13 residues. Trimming pared 1 base from V and 4 bases from J, leaving 7 bases between.

This chain links TRBV28 with TRBJ1-4; 11 bases fit TRBD1. The CDR3 length is 15 residues. Looked up from germline, CDR1 is MDHEN and CDR2 is SYDVKM. Losses at the gene ends were 5 bases for V and 7 bases for J; bases not matched to a gene: 6. The DNA for the CDR3 is TGTGCCAGCAGTCTCCGGACAGGGGGCATTGAAAAACTGTTTTTT. It is translated as CASSLRTGGIEKLFF.

The chain couples TRBV11-3 to TRBJ1-1; D is ambiguous. Germline-derived CDR1 and CDR2 are SGHNT and YENEEA. Trimming took off 5 bases at V and 6 bases at J, with 7 bases between the two ends. The CDR3 spans 11 residues. This chain's CDR3 is CASSRGAEAFF. CDR3 sequence (DNA): TGTGCCAGCAGCCGGGGAGCTGAAGCTTTCTTT.

The chain uses TRBV11-2 and TRBJ2-7; 7 bases line up with TRBD2. The CDR3 sequence is 16 residues long. Germline loops: CDR1 SGHAT, CDR2 FQNNGV. After removal of 6 bases from V and 5 bases from J, the junction contained 16 bases not matched to a gene. CDR3 in DNA: TGTGCCAGCAGTCTAAGGGTGCTGGGGAGGGGTGACGAGCAGTACTTC. Its protein is CASSLRVLGRGDEQYF.

The chain couples TRBV6-5 to TRBJ1-1; 7 bases fit TRBD1. J was trimmed by 2 bases and V by 10 bases; bases with no gene match: 10. CDR1 and CDR2 from the germline V gene are MNHEY and SVGAGI. This CDR3 spans 14 amino acids. CDR3 nucleotides: TGTGCCATTCCATCCCGGACAGGTAACACTGAAGCTTTCTTT. Translation gives CAIPSRTGNTEAFF.

The chain links TRBV7-9 to TRBJ1-2; 7 positions agree with TRBD1. The CDR3 covers 16 residues. Losses at the gene ends were 3 bases for V and 3 bases for J; bases not matched to a gene: 10. CDR1 is SEHNR, CDR2 FQNEAQ, per germline (reference sequence). The CDR3 loop is CASSLVSSGGDYGYTF. The DNA for the CDR3 is TGTGCCAGCAGCTTGGTTTCGTCAGGGGGAGACTATGGCTACACCTTC.

This rearrangement joins TRBV6-4 to TRBJ1-5, with no clear D. This CDR3 spans 18 amino acids. Germline CDR1 and CDR2: MRHNA and SNTAGT. V dropped 5 bases and J dropped 0 bases, with 20 bases sitting between them. The CDR3 protein is CASSRLGAPTYSNQPQHF. The CDR3, as DNA: TGTGCCAGCAGTCGACTGGGAGCCCCAACCTATAGCAATCAGCCCCAGCATTTT.

In DNA form, the CDR3 reads TGCGCCAGCAGCCTACAGGGGCCCCCCTACGAGCAGTACTTC. Translation: CASSLQGPPYEQYF. This chain links TRBV10-2 with TRBJ2-7, with TRBD1 matching 7 bases. This CDR3 region has 14 residues. In germline, CDR1 is WSHSY, CDR2 SAAADI. The junction had 7 bases not matched to a gene; V was cut back by 6 bases and J by 2 bases.

The V and J genes are TRBV27 and TRBJ1-2; D is perhaps TRBD1 (5 bases). The CDR3 runs to 13 residues. Germline V gene lookup returns CDR1 MNHEY and CDR2 SMNVEV (reference sequence). Between the trimmed V and J ends, which lost 3 bases and 8 bases, there was a span of 13 bases. CDR3 sequence: CASSFLRAGGYTF. CDR3 nucleotides: TGTGCCAGCAGTTTTCTCAGGGCGGGCGGCTACACCTTC.

Turning to this clone: An end of the junction does not agree with germline; a read error may underlie this. CDR3 residues: CASSPAGQAAGF. The CDR3 DNA follows: TGTGCCAGCAGTCCCGCTGGTCAGGCCGCCGGTTTT. This chain joins TRBV28 and TRBJ1-5, with no clear D. The CDR3 is made up of 12 amino acids. The V gene's germline CDR1 is MDHEN and CDR2 SYDVKM.

V gene TRBV11-1 combines with J gene TRBJ1-3, with D maybe TRBD1 (5 bases). The CDR3 totals 15 residues. V shed 2 bases and J shed 0 bases, with 8 bases lying between them. Germline loops: CDR1 SGHAT, CDR2 FQDESV (reference sequence). The CDR3 region has the DNA TGTGCCAGCAGCTTAACAGGTTTCTCTGGAAACACCATATATTTT. It yields the protein CASSLTGFSGNTIYF.

J is TRBJ2-5 and V is TRBV7-3; TRBD2 matches at 10 bases. This CDR3 has 14 residues. Losses at the gene ends were 4 bases for V and 4 bases for J; bases not matched to a gene: 3. CDR1 is SGHTA and CDR2 is FQGTGA in the germline V gene. CDR3 residues: CASSSLAGGETQYF. CDR3 DNA sequence: TGTGCCAGCAGCTCGTTAGCGGGAGGAGAGACCCAGTACTTC.

CDR3 nucleotide sequence: TGTGCCAGTAGTATAGGCCCGTCAGGAGCTTTCTTT. Translating it yields CASSIGPSGAFF. V usage is TRBV19 and J usage is TRBJ1-1; no definite D call. From germline, CDR1 is LNHDA and CDR2 SQIVND (reference sequence). There are 12 residues in the CDR3. Trimming shortened V by 1 base and J by 10 bases, and 10 bases separated the two germline ends.

As DNA, the CDR3 is TGTGCTAGTGCCCTTCGGGAGACCCAGTACTTC. Its translation is CASALRETQYF. The chain is built from TRBV12-5 and TRBJ2-5; D is ambiguous. The V and J ends lost 7 bases and 5 bases respectively, with 8 bases between them. Germline-derived CDR1 and CDR2 are LGHNT and FRNRAP. There are 11 residues in the CDR3.

The genes are TRBV7-3 and TRBJ2-1, with unresolved D. Per the germline V gene, CDR1 is SGHTA and CDR2 is FQGTGA. Deletions cut 1 base from V and 7 bases from J, with 8 bases between. The CDR3 sequence is 13 residues long. The CDR3 DNA reads as TGTGCCAGCAGCTTAATCCAAGGGAATGAGCAGTTCTTC. Its translation is CASSLIQGNEQFF.

This sequence joins TRBV28 and TRBJ1-6; TRBD1 is a possible D gene (6 bases). CDR1 and CDR2 (germline): MDHEN, SYDVKM. Trimming stripped 4 bases from V and 9 bases from J, with 16 bases between. The CDR3 runs to 15 residues. Written as DNA, the CDR3 is TGTGCCAGCAGTTATAACGACAGGCTCCCTTCACCCCTCCACTTT. Encoded protein: CASSYNDRLPSPLHF.

V is TRBV9 and J is TRBJ1-4, with 8 bases aligning to TRBD1. The length of the CDR3 is 16 residues. Germline CDR1 is SGDLS and CDR2 is YYNGEE. Trimming took 4 bases from V and 7 from J; bases not matched to a gene: 12. In nucleotides, the CDR3 is TGTGCCAGCAGCACAACACCAGGGGGCATAGGTGAAAAACTGTTTTTT. Translating gives CASSTTPGGIGEKLFF.

This chain links TRBV6-4 with TRBJ2-7; D gene unclear. Germline CDR1 MRHNA, CDR2 SNTAGT. CDR3 length: 14 amino acids. With 2 bases removed from V and 4 bases from J, the gap between germline ends came to 12 bases. CDR3 DNA: TGTGCCAGCAGTGACATCCGGAGCGAATACGAGCAGTACTTC. Protein product: CASSDIRSEYEQYF.

The chain recombines TRBV6-5 with TRBJ2-7; TRBD2 aligns across 12 bases. Germline CDR1 reads MNHEY; CDR2 reads SVGAGI. The CDR3 is 15 residues long. Losses at the gene ends were 6 bases for V and 5 bases for J; bases not matched to a gene: 8. In DNA, the CDR3 is TGTGCCAGCAGCTTCAGGACTAGCGGGAAAGACGAGCAGTACTTC. Encoded protein: CASSFRTSGKDEQYF.

Here the CDR3 reads CASSPEGGLIGYTF. The CDR3 DNA is TGTGCCAGCAGCCCCGAGGGGGGATTGATCGGCTACACCTTC. This chain links TRBV27 with TRBJ1-2; TRBD1 is a possible D gene (6 bases). Germline loops: CDR1 MNHEY, CDR2 SMNVEV (reference sequence). V was pared by 6 bases and J by 8 bases, with 19 bases between. The CDR3 covers 14 residues.

The CDR3 sequence is CASSQVGTGGNTEAFF. The CDR3 DNA is TGCGCCAGCAGCCAAGTGGGGACAGGGGGGAACACTGAAGCTTTCTTT. J is TRBJ1-1 and V is TRBV4-3, with 11 bases lining up with TRBD1. The germline V gene encodes CDR1 LGHNA and CDR2 YSLEER. V was pared by 1 base and J by 1 base, with 2 bases of the junction left unmatched. The CDR3 is made up of 16 amino acids.

This sequence joins TRBV6-4 and TRBJ1-2, with TRBD1 identical over 7 bases. Germline V gene data show CDR1 as MRHNA and CDR2 as SNTAGT. The V segment lost 5 bases and the J segment 4 bases; nucleotides outside the gene matches: 10. CDR3 length equals 15 residues. Here the CDR3 reads CASSSTGQASYGYTF. Written as DNA, the CDR3 is TGTGCCAGCAGTTCAACCGGACAGGCGAGCTATGGCTACACCTTC.

The chain is built from TRBV7-8 and TRBJ1-1; 8 bases agree with TRBD1. V lost 0 bases to trimming and J lost 3 bases; unmatched junction nucleotides: 3. Germline V gene lookup returns CDR1 SGHVS and CDR2 FQNEAQ. The CDR3 has 15 residues. The CDR3 region is CASSLARTGHTEAFF. The CDR3 DNA reads TGTGCCAGCAGCTTAGCTAGGACAGGGCACACTGAAGCTTTCTTT.

V gene TRBV3-1 (or the pseudogene TRBV3-2) combines with J gene TRBJ1-3; D gene ambiguous. CDR3 size: 14 residues. Germline V gene sequence: CDR1 LGHDT, CDR2 YNNKEL (reference sequence). Trimming stripped 4 bases from V and 0 bases from J, with 7 bases between. CDR3 DNA sequence: TGTGCCAGCAGCCCTGACATCTCTGGAAACACCATATATTTT. It yields the protein CASSPDISGNTIYF.